The T cell receptor beta chain under discussion was sequenced for a study of cytomegalovirus exposure and HLA in healthy donors. The study's findings and limits: Cytomegalovirus status, reportedly, was diagnosed with high specificity and sensitivity by the classifier. Whilst most TCR sequences proved rare, a subset of public TCRs occurred across many donors.

Use of 60 Vbeta and 13 Jbeta primers characterized the PCR. TCRdb's copy holds only in-frame clones and misses some; the assay was immunoSEQ multiplex PCR. The table includes roughly 81,000 clones, more than 60% detected once. Germline CDR1 MDHEN, CDR2 SYDVKM. The CDR3 runs 14 residues. V was cut by 6 bases and J by 4 bases, with 15 bases left in between. Of note for this clone: What it binds is not known.

Sequenced: PBMCs. The receptor's source is a boy aged 5-17 years in good health and CMV-seronegative. The V gene is TRBV28, the J gene TRBJ2-5, with D tentatively TRBD1 (5 bases). This CDR3 reads CASSSETEVETQYF. The CDR3 bases are TGTGCCAGCAGCTCCGAGACAGAGGTAGAGACCCAGTACTTC.